This T cell receptor (beta chain) is drawn from a study of blood T cell repertoires in COVID-19. Data came from immunoSEQ multiplex PCR; TCRdb stores just in-frame clones and leaves some out. The table shows fewer than 400,000 clones, with 70% to 90% occurring only once. Deletions cut 7 bases from V and 6 bases from J, with 13 bases between. From germline, CDR1 is SQVTM and CDR2 ANQGSEA. The CDR3 runs to 12 residues. The receptor was derived from a man aged 25-40 years who had recovered from COVID-19. The chain links TRBV29-1 to TRBJ2-4; tentatively, D is TRBD1 (6 bases). The specimen sequenced was PBMCs or T cells enriched from blood (not recorded which). In DNA, the CDR3 is TGCAGCGCTACTGCGACAGGAAACATTCAGTACTTC. Its protein product is CSATATGNIQYF.